Shown below are 14 T cell receptor beta chains from a single sample sequenced in a study of shared clonotypes between healthy human individuals. CD45RO negativity and positive selection for CCR7 defined naive CD8 cells, a population that excluded terminally differentiated effector memory CD45RA+ cells. Generated by immunoSEQ multiplex PCR, the TCRdb table keeps only in-frame clones and is missing some. The table has about 2 million clones, about 95% seen once; the top ten hold 1% to 1.5%. Sequencing was carried out using naive CD8+ T cells sorted from blood. The receptors stem from a man younger than 30 in good health.

V usage is TRBV7-2 and J usage is TRBJ2-7; tentative D call: TRBD1 (5 bases). The CDR3 runs to 13 residues. Germline CDR1 is SGHTA and CDR2 is FQGNSA. The V and J ends lost 5 bases and 6 bases respectively, with 14 bases between them. The CDR3 coding sequence is TGTGCCAGCAGCGAAGGAAAAAGGGGCGAGCAGTACTTC. This translates into CASSEGKRGEQYF.

The chain recombines TRBV11-2 with TRBJ1-4; no reliable D call. With 5 bases removed from V and 0 bases from J, the gap between germline ends came to 13 bases. Looked up from germline, CDR1 is SGHAT and CDR2 is FQNNGV. The CDR3 is 16 amino acids. CDR3 sequence reads: CASSGLPGATNEKLFF. As DNA, the CDR3 is TGTGCCAGCAGCGGCCTCCCGGGTGCAACTAATGAAAAACTGTTTTTT.

The chain recombines TRBV10-2 with TRBJ1-4; 7 bases line up with TRBD1. The CDR3 covers 15 residues. J lost 3 bases, V lost 6 bases, and 7 bases had no gene match. Per the germline V gene, CDR1 is WSHSY and CDR2 is SAAADI. The DNA of the CDR3 is TGCGCCAGCAGCGCTCGGGGACAGCCTAATGAAAAACTGTTTTTT. Protein: CASSARGQPNEKLFF.

The rearrangement joins TRBV21-1 to TRBJ1-2. TRBV21-1 is tagged as a pseudogene. The CDR3 has 15 amino acids. The CDR3 protein is CASSKTFGGGYGYTF. The CDR3 DNA follows: TGTGCCAGCAGCAAAACTTTCGGGGGCGGCTATGGCTACACCTTC.

The rearrangement joins TRBV4-3 to TRBJ2-7; D is possibly TRBD1 (6 bases). CDR3 length: 14 residues. V was shortened by 0 bases and J by 4 bases, with 10 bases between the two germline ends. Per the germline V gene, CDR1 is LGHNA and CDR2 is YSLEER. The CDR3 loop is CASSQDRTDYEQYF. The CDR3 nucleotides are TGCGCCAGCAGCCAAGATAGGACAGATTACGAGCAGTACTTC.

The V and J genes are TRBV28 and TRBJ2-5; D not certain. Germline values: CDR1 MDHEN, CDR2 SYDVKM. The CDR3 extends over 14 amino acids. The V gene lost 2 bases and the J gene lost 2 bases, with 9 bases spanning the gap. The CDR3 is CASSLRLPQETQYF. DNA for the CDR3: TGTGCCAGCAGTTTAAGACTTCCACAAGAGACCCAGTACTTC.

The chain couples TRBV2 to TRBJ2-7; 7 nucleotides align to TRBD2. Germline CDR1 reads SNHLY; CDR2 reads FYNNEI. The CDR3 sequence is 14 residues long. V was clipped by 6 bases and J by 2 bases; unmatched bases: 7. The CDR3 nucleotides are TGTGCCAGCAGAGTTCGGGGAGGGCCCTACGAGCAGTACTTC. Its translation: CASRVRGGPYEQYF.

Regarding this clone: Other DNA sequences in this specimen translate into the identical CDR3. The rearrangement uses TRBV30 and TRBJ1-5; 7 bases map to TRBD1. The V segment lost 2 bases and the J segment 2 bases; nucleotides outside the gene matches: 3. Germline V gene lookup returns CDR1 GTSNPN and CDR2 SVGIG (reference sequence). The CDR3 is made up of 14 amino acids. CDR3 region: CAWSLGQGNQPQHF. The CDR3 nucleotides read TGTGCCTGGAGTCTAGGACAGGGCAATCAGCCCCAGCATTTT.

The chain has TRBV4-3 and TRBJ1-4, with TRBD1 as a possible D gene (5 bases). This CDR3 has 18 amino acids. In germline, CDR1 is LGHNA, CDR2 YSLEER. Trimming pared 0 bases from V and 0 bases from J, leaving 14 bases between. The CDR3 protein is CASSQDQQDSATNEKLFF. CDR3 coding DNA: TGCGCCAGCAGCCAAGACCAACAGGATTCTGCAACTAATGAAAAACTGTTTTTT.

The chain links TRBV6-5 to TRBJ2-3; D ambiguous. Germline V gene sequence: CDR1 MNHEY, CDR2 SVGAGI. CDR3 size: 15 residues. Trimming left V 2 bases short and J 1 base short, with 10 bases between. The CDR3 sequence is CASSYEGWGTDTQYF. The CDR3 DNA is TGTGCCAGCAGTTACGAAGGTTGGGGCACAGATACGCAGTATTTT.

The gene calls are TRBV6-1 and TRBJ2-2; TRBD2 matches 10 bases. With 1 base clipped from V and 5 bases from J, the junction kept 1 base outside the gene matches. The CDR3 length is 15 residues. CDR1 and CDR2 (germline): MNHNS, SASEGT. CDR3: CASSEGTSGTGELFF. The CDR3 region has the DNA TGTGCCAGCAGTGAAGGGACTAGCGGAACCGGGGAGCTGTTTTTT.

The J gene is TRBJ2-6, the V gene TRBV6-5; D gene uncertain. CDR1 and CDR2 (germline): MNHEY, SVGAGI. The V end was cut by 2 bases, the J end by 1 base, with 6 bases between. The CDR3 length is 15 residues. The CDR3 sequence is CASSYAVSGANVLTF. DNA for the CDR3: TGTGCCAGCAGTTACGCGGTTTCTGGGGCCAACGTCCTGACTTTC.

The rearrangement uses TRBV10-3 and TRBJ2-7, with D perhaps TRBD2 (5 bases). The CDR3 covers 13 residues. Germline V gene lookup returns CDR1 ENHRY and CDR2 SYGVKD. V shed 3 bases and J shed 3 bases, with 9 bases lying between them. In nucleotides, the CDR3 is TGTGCCATCAGTGAAGGTAGCGACTACGAGCAGTACTTC. Amino acid sequence: CAISEGSDYEQYF.

As for this clone: Possible read error: a much larger clone is one base away. The same CDR3 can be traced to other DNA sequences in this sample. The V call is TRBV9, the J call TRBJ2-2, with D unclear. The CDR3 spans 14 residues. Germline V gene data show CDR1 as SGDLS and CDR2 as YYNGEE. The ends were cut back, 0 bases at V and 1 base at J, with 4 bases in the middle. CDR3 sequence reads: CASSVGENTGELFF. CDR3 coding DNA: TGTGCCAGCAGCGTAGGGGAGAACACCGGGGAGCTGTTTTTT.